This T cell receptor beta chain was identified in a study of T cells in localized non-small cell lung cancer. Study findings and constraints: For the top 100 tumor clones, a median about 50 also appeared in adjacent lung.

Concerning this clone itself: Its matching antigen is unknown.

The assay was immunoSEQ multiplex PCR, and TCRdb's table has in-frame clones only and misses some. Here the sample spans around 69,000 clones, 75% to 90% being singletons. The CDR3 length is 15 residues. Germline values: CDR1 MNHNY, CDR2 SVGAGI (reference sequence). V was cut by 2 bases and J by 0 bases, with 11 bases left in between. The sequencing here drew on peripheral blood, taken before any cancer treatment. The chain is built from TRBV6-6 and TRBJ2-7; TRBD1 is a possible D gene (6 bases). The source of this sequence is a woman aged 40-69 years with stage I lung adenocarcinoma. Written as DNA, the CDR3 is TGTGCCAGCAGTTACATCTGGGACATCTCCTACGAGCAGTACTTC. This codes for CASSYIWDISYEQYF.